This TCR beta chain was identified in a study of CD8+CD57+ T cells in acquired aplastic anemia. As for the study in general: The DNA of sorted CD4+ and CD8+ cells averaged approximately 3.2 ug. Points from the study as a whole: In common between the patients and the controls were more than 25 CD8+ CDR3 sequences.

Germline V CDR1 and CDR2: MNHNS, SASEGT. The length of the CDR3 is 15 residues. Flow cytometry had shown expanded CD8+CD57+ cells in the patients chosen for sequencing. The enrolled patients all had severe acquired aplastic anemia. Patients were treatment-naive when blood was sampled. A note on this clonotype: Antigen unknown. A read error may explain this, as a much larger clone is one base away.

Genomic DNA provided the template from which TCR beta VDJ and CDR3 profiles were obtained. TCRdb re-called the reads through MiXCR, storing one row per CDR3 protein. The sample includes more than 150,000 distinct CDR3 sequences, around 50% of them seen just once. This sequence joins TRBV6-1 and TRBJ1-5, with 7 nucleotides matching TRBD1. The clonotype comes from a human donor with aplastic anemia. Sequenced: sorted CD4+, CD8+, or CD8+CD57+ T cells (not recorded which) from PBMCs. The CDR3 region has the DNA TGTGCCGGCAGGCCGTTCGGGACAGTTAATCAGCCCCAGCATTTT. Amino acids: CAGRPFGTVNQPQHF.